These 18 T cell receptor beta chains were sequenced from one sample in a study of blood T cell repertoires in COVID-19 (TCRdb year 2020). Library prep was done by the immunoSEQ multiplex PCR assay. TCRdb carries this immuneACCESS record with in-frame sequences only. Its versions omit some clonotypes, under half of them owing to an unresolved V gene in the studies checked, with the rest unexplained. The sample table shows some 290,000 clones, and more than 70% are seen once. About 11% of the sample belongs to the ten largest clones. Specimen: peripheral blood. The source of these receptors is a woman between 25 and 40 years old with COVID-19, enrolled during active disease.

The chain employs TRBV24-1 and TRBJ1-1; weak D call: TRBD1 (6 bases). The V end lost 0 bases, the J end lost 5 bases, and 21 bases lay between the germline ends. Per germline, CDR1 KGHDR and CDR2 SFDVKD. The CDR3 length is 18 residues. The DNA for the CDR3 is TGTGCCACCAGTGATTTGAATGAGTCAGGACGGACAGTGACTGAAGCTTTCTTT. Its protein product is CATSDLNESGRTVTEAFF.

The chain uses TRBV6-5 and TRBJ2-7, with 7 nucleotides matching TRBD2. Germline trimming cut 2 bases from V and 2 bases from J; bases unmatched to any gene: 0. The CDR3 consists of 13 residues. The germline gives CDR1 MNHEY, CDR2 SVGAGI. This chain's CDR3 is CASSYSGTYEQYF. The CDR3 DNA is TGTGCCAGCAGTTACAGCGGGACCTACGAGCAGTACTTC.

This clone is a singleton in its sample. The CDR3: CASRDTYEQYF. CDR3 nucleotides: TGCGCCAGCAGGGACACCTACGAGCAGTACTTC. V usage is TRBV10-2 and J usage is TRBJ2-7, with a tentative D call TRBD1 (5 bases). In germline, CDR1 is WSHSY, CDR2 SAAADI. The CDR3 runs 11 residues. V lost 6 bases, J lost 2 bases, and 5 bases lay in between.

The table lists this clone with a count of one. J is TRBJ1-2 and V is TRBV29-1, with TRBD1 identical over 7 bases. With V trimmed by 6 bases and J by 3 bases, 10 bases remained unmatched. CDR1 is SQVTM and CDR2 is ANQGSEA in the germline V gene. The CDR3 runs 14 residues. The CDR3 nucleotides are TGCAGCGTAGAGACAGGGTCGACGGACTATGGCTACACCTTC. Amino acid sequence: CSVETGSTDYGYTF. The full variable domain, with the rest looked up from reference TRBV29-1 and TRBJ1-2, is SAVISQKPSRDICQRGTSLTIQCQVDSQVTMMFWYRQQPGQSLTLIATANQGSEATYESGFVIDKFPISRPNLTFSTLTVSNMSPEDSSIYLCSVETGSTDYGYTFGSGTRLTVV.

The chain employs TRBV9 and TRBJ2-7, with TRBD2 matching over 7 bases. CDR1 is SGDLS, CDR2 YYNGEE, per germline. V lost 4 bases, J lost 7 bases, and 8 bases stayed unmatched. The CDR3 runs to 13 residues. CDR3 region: CASSPLGGWEQYF. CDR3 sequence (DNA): TGTGCCAGCAGCCCCCTGGGGGGGTGGGAGCAGTACTTC. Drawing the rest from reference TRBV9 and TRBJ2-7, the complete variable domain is DSGVTQTPKHLITATGQRVTLRCSPRSGDLSVYWYQQSLDQGLQFLIQYYNGEERAKGNILERFSAQQFPDLHSELNLSSLELGDSALYFCASSPLGGWEQYFGPGTRLTVT.

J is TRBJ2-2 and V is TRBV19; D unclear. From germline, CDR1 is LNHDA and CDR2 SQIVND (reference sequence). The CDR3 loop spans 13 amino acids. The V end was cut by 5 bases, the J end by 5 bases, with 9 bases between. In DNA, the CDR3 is TGTGCCAGTAGTTCACAGCTAACCGGGGAGCTGTTTTTT. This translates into CASSSQLTGELFF.

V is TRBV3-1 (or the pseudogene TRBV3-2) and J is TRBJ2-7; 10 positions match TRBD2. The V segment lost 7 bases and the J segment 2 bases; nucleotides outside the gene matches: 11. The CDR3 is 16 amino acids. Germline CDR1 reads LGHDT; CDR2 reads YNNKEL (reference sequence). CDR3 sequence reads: CASTPGLAVSTYEQYF. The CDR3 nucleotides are TGTGCCAGCACCCCCGGACTAGCGGTTTCCACCTACGAGCAGTACTTC.

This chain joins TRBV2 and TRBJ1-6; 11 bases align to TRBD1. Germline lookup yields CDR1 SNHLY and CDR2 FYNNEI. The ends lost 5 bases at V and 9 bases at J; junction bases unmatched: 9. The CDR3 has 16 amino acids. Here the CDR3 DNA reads TGTGCCAGCAGTCTTAAATCGGACAGGGGGCTTTCACCCCTCCACTTT. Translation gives CASSLKSDRGLSPLHF.

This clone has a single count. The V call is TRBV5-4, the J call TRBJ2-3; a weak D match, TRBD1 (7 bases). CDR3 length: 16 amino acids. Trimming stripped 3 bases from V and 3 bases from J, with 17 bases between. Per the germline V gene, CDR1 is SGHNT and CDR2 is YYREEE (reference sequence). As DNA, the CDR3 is TGTGCCAGCAGCTGGTATCAGGGGGGAACGACAGATACGCAGTATTTT. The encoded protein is CASSWYQGGTTDTQYF.

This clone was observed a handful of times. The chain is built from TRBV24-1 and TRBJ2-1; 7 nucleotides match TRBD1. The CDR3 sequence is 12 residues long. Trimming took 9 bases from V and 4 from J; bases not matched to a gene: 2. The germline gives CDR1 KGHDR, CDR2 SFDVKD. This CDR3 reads CATGDSYNEQFF. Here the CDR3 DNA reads TGTGCCACCGGGGACAGTTACAATGAGCAGTTCTTC.

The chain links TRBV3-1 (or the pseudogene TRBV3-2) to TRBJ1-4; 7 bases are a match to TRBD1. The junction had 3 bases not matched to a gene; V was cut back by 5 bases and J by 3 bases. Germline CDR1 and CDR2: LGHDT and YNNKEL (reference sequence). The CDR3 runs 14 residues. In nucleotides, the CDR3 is TGTGCCAGCAGCAAAGGGACAGCTAATGAAAAACTGTTTTTT. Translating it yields CASSKGTANEKLFF.

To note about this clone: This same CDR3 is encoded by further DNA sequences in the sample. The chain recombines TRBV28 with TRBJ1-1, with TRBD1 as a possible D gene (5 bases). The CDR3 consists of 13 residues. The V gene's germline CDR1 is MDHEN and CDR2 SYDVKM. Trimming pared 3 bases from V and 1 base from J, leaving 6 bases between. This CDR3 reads CASSLGGNTEAFF. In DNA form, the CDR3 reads TGTGCCAGCAGTTTGGGGGGGAACACTGAAGCTTTCTTT.

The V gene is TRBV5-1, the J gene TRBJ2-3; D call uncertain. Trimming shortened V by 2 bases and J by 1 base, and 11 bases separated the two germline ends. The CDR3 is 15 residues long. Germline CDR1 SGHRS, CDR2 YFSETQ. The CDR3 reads CASSFGLHGTDTQYF. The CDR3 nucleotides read TGCGCCAGCAGCTTTGGGCTCCACGGCACAGATACGCAGTATTTT.

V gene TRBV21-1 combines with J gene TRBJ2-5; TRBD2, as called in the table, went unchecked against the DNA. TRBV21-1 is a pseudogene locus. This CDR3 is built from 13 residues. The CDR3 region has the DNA TGTGCCAACCGGACTAGCGGGAGCGGGACCCAGTACTTC. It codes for CANRTSGSGTQYF.

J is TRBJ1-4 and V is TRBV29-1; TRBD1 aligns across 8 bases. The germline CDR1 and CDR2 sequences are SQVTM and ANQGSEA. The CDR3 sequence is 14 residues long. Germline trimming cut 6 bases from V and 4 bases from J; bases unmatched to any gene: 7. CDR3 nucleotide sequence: TGCAGCGTCGGCAGGGGGCACGGTAATGAAAAACTGTTTTTT. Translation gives CSVGRGHGNEKLFF.

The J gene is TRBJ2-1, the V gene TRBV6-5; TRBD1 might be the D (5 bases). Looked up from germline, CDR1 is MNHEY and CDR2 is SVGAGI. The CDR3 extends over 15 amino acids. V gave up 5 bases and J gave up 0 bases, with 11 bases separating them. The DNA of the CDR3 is TGTGCCAGCAGTCCCAGGGTGAGCTCCTACAATGAGCAGTTCTTC. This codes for CASSPRVSSYNEQFF.

This CDR3 is CASSWDSDLGGYTF. CDR3 coding DNA: TGTGCCAGCAGCTGGGACAGTGACCTAGGAGGCTACACCTTC. The rearrangement uses TRBV7-9 and TRBJ1-2, with 7 bases lining up with TRBD1. CDR1 and CDR2 (germline): SEHNR, FQNEAQ (reference sequence). This CDR3 is built from 14 residues. The V and J ends lost 4 bases and 8 bases, in that order; junction bases with no gene match: 10.

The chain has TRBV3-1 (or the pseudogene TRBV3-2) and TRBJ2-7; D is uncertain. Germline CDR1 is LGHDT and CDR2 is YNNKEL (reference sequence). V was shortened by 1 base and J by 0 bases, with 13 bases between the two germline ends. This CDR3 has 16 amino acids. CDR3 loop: CASSQARRHHSYEQYF. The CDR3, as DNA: TGTGCCAGCAGCCAAGCTCGGCGGCATCACTCCTACGAGCAGTACTTC.